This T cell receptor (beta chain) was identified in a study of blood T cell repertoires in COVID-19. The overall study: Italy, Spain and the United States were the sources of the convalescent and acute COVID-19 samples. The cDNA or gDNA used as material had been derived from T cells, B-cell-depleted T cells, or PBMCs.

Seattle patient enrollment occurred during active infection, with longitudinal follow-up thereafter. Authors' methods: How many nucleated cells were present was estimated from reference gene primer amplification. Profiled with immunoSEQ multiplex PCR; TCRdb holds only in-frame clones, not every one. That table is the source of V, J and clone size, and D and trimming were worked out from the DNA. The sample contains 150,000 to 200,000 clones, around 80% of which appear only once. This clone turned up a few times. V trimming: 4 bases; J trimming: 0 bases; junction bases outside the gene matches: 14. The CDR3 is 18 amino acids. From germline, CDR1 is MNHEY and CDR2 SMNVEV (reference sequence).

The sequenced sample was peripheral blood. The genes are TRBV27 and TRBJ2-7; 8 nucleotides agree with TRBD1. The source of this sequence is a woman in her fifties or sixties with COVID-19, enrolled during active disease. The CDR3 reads CASSSTPLGQAYSYEQYF. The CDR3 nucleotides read TGTGCCAGCAGTTCAACCCCTCTGGGACAGGCATACTCCTACGAGCAGTACTTC.